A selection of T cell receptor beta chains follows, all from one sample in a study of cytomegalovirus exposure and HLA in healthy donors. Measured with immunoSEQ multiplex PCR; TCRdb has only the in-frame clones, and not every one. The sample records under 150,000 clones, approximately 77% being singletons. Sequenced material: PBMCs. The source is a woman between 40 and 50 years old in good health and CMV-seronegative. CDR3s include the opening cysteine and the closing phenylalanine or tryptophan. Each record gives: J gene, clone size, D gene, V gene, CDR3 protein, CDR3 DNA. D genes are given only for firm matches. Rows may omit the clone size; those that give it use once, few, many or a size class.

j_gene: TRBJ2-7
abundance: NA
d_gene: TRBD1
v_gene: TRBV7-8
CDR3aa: CASSFRQGRYEQYF
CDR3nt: TGTGCCAGCAGCTTCCGACAGGGCCGCTACGAGCAGTACTTC

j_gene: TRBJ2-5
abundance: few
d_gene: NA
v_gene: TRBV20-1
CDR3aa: CSARDQETQYF
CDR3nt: TGCAGTGCTAGAGATCAGGAGACCCAGTACTTC

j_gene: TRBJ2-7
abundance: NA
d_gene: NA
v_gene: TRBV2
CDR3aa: CASSAGGQRAYEQYF
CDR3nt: TGTGCCAGCAGTGCTGGTGGACAGAGAGCCTACGAGCAGTACTTC

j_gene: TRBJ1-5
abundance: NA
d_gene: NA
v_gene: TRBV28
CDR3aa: CASSGTGTPLISNQPQHF
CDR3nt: TGTGCCAGCAGTGGAACCGGGACACCCCTTATTAGCAATCAGCCCCAGCATTTT

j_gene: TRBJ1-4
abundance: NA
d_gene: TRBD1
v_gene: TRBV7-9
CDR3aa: CASSLGFVTGEGTNEKLFF
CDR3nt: TGTGCCAGCAGCTTAGGATTCGTGACAGGGGAAGGGACTAATGAAAAACTGTTTTTT

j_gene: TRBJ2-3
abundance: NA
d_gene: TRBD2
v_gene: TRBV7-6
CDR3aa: CASSLQSGGAGGDTQYF
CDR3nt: TGTGCCAGCAGCTTACAGAGCGGGGGGGCCGGGGGAGATACGCAGTATTTT

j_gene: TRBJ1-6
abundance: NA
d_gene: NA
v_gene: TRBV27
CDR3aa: CASSSPTQRGGDSPLHF
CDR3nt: TGTGCCAGCAGTTCTCCTACCCAAAGGGGTGGTGATTCACCCCTCCACTTT

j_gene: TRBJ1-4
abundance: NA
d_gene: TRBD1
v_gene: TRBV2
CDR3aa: CASSSQGAGEKLFF
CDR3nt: TGTGCCAGCAGTTCTCAGGGGGCAGGTGAAAAACTGTTTTTT

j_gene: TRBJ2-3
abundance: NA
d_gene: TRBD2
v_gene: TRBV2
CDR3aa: CASSVGGIDTQYF
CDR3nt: TGTGCCAGCAGTGTGGGGGGGATTGATACGCAGTATTTT

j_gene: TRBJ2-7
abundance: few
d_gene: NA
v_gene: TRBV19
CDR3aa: CASSSWDNSYEQYF
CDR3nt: TGTGCCAGTAGTTCGTGGGACAACTCCTACGAGCAGTACTTC

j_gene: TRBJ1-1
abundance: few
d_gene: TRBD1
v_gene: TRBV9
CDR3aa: CASSPGQGPSEAFF
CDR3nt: TGTGCCAGCAGCCCGGGACAGGGCCCTTCCGAAGCTTTCTTT

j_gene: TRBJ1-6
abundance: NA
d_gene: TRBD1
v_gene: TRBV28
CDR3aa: CASRKQGPGNSPLHF
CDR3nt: TGTGCCAGCAGGAAACAGGGGCCAGGGAATTCACCCCTCCACTTT

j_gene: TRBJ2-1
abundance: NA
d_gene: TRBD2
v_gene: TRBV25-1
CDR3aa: CASSEAGGHYNEQFF
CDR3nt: TGTGCCAGCAGTGAGGCGGGGGGGCACTACAATGAGCAGTTCTTC

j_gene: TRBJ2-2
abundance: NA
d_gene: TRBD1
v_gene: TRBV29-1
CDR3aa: CSVEDPKTGGDTGELFF
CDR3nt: TGCAGCGTTGAAGATCCGAAGACAGGGGGGGACACCGGGGAGCTGTTTTTT

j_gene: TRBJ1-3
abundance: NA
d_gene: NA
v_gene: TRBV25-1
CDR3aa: CASSERRPSSGNTIYF
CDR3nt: TGTGCCAGCAGTGAGCGGCGGCCGAGCTCTGGAAACACCATATATTTT

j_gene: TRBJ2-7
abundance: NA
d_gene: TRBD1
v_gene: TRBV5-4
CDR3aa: CASSLVGTGGNEQYF
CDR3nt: TGTGCCAGCAGCTTGGTTGGGACAGGTGGCAACGAGCAGTACTTC

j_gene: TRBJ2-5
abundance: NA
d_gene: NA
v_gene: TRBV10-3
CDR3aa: CASGSGQETQYF
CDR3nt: TGTGCCTCCGGGTCGGGTCAAGAGACCCAGTACTTC

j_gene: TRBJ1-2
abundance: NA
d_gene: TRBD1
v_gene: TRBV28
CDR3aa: CASVMATGVYGYTF
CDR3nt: TGTGCCAGCGTCATGGCGACAGGGGTCTATGGCTACACCTTC

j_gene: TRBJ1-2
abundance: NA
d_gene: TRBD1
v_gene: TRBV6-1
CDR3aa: CASSEALGQGAWGYTF
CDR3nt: TGTGCCAGCAGTGAAGCTCTAGGACAGGGGGCATGGGGCTACACCTTC

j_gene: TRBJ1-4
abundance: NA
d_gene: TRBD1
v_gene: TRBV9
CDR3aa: CASSDGQGDNEKLFF
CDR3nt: TGTGCCAGCAGCGATGGACAGGGTGATAATGAAAAACTGTTTTTT

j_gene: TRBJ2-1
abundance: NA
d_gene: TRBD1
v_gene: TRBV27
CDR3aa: CASSTSWGQPYNEQFF
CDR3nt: TGTGCCAGCAGTACGTCCTGGGGACAGCCGTACAATGAGCAGTTCTTC

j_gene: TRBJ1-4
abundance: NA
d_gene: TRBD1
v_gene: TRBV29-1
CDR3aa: CSVEGDSSSNEKLFF
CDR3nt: TGCAGCGTCGAGGGGGACAGCAGTTCGAATGAAAAACTGTTTTTT

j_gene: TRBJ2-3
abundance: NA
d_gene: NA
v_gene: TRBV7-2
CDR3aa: CASSLEGRVWYF
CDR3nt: TGTGCCAGCAGCTTAGAGGGCAGGGTGTGGTATTTT

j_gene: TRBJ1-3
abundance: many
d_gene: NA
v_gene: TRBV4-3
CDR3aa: CASSQTQGDTIYF
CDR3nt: TGCGCCAGCAGCCAAACACAAGGGGACACCATATATTTT

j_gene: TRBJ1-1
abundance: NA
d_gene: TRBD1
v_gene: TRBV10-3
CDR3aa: CAISEPTSTGGTEAFF
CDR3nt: TGTGCCATCAGTGAGCCCACGTCGACAGGGGGCACTGAAGCTTTCTTT

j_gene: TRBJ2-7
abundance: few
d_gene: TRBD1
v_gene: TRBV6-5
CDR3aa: CASSYDGTGDYEQYF
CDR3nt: TGTGCCAGCAGTTACGATGGGACAGGGGACTACGAGCAGTACTTC

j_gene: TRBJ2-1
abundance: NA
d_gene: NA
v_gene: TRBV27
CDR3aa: CASSLIGDEQFF
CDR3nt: TGTGCCAGCAGTTTAATAGGGGATGAGCAGTTCTTC

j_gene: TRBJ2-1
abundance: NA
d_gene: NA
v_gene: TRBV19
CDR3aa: CASSSRGDEQFF
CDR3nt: TGTGCCAGTAGTTCCAGGGGTGATGAGCAGTTCTTC

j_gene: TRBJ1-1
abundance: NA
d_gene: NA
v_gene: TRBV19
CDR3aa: CASSVRLKNTEAFF
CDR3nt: TGTGCCAGTAGTGTCCGACTTAAGAACACTGAAGCTTTCTTT

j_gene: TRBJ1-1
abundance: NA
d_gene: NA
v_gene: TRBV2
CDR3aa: CASTLTAAFF
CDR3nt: TGTGCCAGCACCCTCACCGCGGCTTTCTTT

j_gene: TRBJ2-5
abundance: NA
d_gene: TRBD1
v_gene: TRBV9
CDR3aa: CASSLSLTGSMETQYF
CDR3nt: TGTGCCAGCAGCCTTAGCTTGACAGGGTCGATGGAGACCCAGTACTTC

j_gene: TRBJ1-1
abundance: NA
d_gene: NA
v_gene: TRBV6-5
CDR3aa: CASRQLSGKLEAFF
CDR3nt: TGTGCCAGCAGACAACTCTCCGGGAAGCTTGAAGCTTTCTTT

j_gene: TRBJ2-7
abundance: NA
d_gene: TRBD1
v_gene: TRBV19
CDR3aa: CASRRTDRGYEQYF
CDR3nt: TGTGCCAGTAGGCGGACCGACAGGGGGTACGAGCAGTACTTC

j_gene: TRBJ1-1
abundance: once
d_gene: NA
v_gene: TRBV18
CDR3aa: CASSPPKQTEAFF
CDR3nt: TGTGCCAGCTCACCACCGAAACAAACTGAAGCTTTCTTT

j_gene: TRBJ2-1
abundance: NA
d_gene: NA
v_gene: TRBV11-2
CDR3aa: CASSPVLNEQFF
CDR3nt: TGTGCCAGCAGCCCAGTGCTGAATGAGCAGTTCTTC

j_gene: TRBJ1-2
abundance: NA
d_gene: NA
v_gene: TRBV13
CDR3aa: CASSSVGLSGAGYTF
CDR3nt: TGTGCCAGCAGCTCCGTGGGGCTGTCAGGGGCGGGCTACACCTTC

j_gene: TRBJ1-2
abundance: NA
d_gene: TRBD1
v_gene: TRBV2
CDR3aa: CASSERADRGHGGYTF
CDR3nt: TGTGCCAGCAGCGAAAGGGCCGACAGGGGGCATGGTGGCTACACCTTC

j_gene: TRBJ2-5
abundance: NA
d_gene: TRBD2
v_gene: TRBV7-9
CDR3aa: CASSLTSGGEETQYF
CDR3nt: TGTGCCAGCAGCCTGACTAGCGGGGGGGAAGAGACCCAGTACTTC

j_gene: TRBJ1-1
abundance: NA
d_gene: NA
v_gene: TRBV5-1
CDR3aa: CASSLEPWGVGTEAFF
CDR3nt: TGCGCCAGCAGCTTGGAGCCGTGGGGCGTAGGCACTGAAGCTTTCTTT

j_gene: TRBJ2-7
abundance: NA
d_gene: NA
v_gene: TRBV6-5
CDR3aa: CASSYSGGTYEQYF
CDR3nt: TGTGCCAGCAGTTACTCGGGGGGAACCTACGAGCAGTACTTC

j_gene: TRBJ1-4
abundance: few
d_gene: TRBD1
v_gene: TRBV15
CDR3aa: CATSNRQGVNEKLFF
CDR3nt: TGTGCCACCAGCAACAGACAGGGAGTCAATGAAAAACTGTTTTTT

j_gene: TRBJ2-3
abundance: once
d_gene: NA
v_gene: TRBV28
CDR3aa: CASTPRAGADTQYF
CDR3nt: TGTGCCAGCACCCCCAGGGCCGGAGCAGATACGCAGTATTTT

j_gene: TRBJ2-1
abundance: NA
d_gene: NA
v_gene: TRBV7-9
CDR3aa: CASSLTGNEQFF
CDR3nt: TGTGCCAGCAGCTTAACAGGGAATGAGCAGTTCTTC

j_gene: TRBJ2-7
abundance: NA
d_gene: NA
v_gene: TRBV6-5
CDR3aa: CASSPRPQYEQYF
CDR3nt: TGTGCCAGCAGCCCCCGCCCCCAGTACGAGCAGTACTTC

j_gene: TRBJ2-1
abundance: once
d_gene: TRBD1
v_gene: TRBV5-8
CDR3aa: CASQDRSNEQFF
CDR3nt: TGTGCCAGCCAGGACAGGTCCAATGAGCAGTTCTTC

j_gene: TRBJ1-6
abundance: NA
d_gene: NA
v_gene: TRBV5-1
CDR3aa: CASSLLNSPLHF
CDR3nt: TGCGCCAGCAGCTTATTAAATTCACCCCTCCACTTT

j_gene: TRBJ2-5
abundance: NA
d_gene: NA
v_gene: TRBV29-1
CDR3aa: CSVGQKETQYF
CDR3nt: TGCAGCGTGGGGCAAAAGGAGACCCAGTACTTC

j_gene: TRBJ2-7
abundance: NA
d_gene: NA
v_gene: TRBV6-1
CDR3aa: CASIPDIYSYEQYF
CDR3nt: TGTGCCAGCATCCCGGACATATACTCCTACGAGCAGTACTTC

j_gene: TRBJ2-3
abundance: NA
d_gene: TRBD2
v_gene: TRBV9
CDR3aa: CASSVASGGITDTQYF
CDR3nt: TGTGCCAGCAGCGTAGCTAGCGGGGGGATCACAGATACGCAGTATTTT

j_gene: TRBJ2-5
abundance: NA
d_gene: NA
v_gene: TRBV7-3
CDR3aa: CASSLYSQETQYF
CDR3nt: TGTGCCAGCAGCCTCTACAGCCAAGAGACCCAGTACTTC

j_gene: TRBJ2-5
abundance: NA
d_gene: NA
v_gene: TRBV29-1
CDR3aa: CSVDLETQYF
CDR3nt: TGCAGCGTTGATCTAGAGACCCAGTACTTC

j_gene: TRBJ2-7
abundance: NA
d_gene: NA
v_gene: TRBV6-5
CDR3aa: CASSYLQGEQYF
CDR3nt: TGTGCCAGCAGTTACCTTCAGGGCGAGCAGTACTTC

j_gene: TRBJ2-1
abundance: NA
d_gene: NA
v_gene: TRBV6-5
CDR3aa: CASIGGNSYNEQFF
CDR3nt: TGTGCCAGCATCGGAGGGAACTCCTACAATGAGCAGTTCTTC

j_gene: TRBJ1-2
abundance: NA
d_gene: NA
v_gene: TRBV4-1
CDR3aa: CASSQSGQSNYGYTF
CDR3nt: TGCGCCAGCAGCCAATCCGGACAAAGTAACTATGGCTACACCTTC

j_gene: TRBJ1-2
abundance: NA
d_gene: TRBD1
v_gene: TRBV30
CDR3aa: CAWIAGTGDGYTF
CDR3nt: TGTGCCTGGATAGCCGGGACAGGAGATGGCTACACCTTC

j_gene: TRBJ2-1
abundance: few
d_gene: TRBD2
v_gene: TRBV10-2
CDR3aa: CASRQLAGDQFF
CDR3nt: TGCGCCAGCAGGCAGCTAGCGGGGGATCAGTTCTTC